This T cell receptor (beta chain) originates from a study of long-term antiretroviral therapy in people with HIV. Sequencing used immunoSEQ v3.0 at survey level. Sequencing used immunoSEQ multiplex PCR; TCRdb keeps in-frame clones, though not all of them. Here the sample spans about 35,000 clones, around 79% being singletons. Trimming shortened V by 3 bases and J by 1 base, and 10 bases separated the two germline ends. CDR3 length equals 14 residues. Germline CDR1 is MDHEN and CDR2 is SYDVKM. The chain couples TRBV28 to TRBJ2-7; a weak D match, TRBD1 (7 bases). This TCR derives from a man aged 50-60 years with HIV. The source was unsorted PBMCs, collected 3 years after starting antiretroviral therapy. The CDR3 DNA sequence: TGTGCCAGCAGTTTGTCAGGGGGGTCCTACGAGCAGTACTTC. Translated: CASSLSGGSYEQYF. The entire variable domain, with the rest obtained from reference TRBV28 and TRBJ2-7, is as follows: DVKVTQSSRYLVKRTGEKVFLECVQDMDHENMFWYRQDPGLGLRLIYFSYDVKMKEKGDIPEGYSVSREKKERFSLILESASTNQTSMYLCASSLSGGSYEQYFGPGTRLTVT.